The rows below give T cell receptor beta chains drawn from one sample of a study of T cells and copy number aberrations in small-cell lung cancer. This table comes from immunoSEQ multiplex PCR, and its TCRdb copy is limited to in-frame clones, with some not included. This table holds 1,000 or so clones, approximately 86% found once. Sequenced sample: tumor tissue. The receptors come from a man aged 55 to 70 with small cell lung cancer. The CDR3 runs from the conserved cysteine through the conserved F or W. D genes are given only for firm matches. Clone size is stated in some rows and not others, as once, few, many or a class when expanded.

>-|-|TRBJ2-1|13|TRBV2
CASSEQGLNEQFF
TGTGCCAGCAGTGAACAGGGGTTGAATGAGCAGTTCTTC
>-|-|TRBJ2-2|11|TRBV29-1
CSVWHTGELFF
TGCAGCGTTTGGCACACCGGGGAGCTGTTTTTT
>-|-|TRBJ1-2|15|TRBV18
CASSPKRTENYGYTF
TGTGCCAGCTCACCAAAAAGGACGGAGAACTATGGCTACACCTTC
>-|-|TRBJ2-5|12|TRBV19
CASSGPGETQYF
TGTGCCAGTAGTGGTCCCGGGGAGACCCAGTACTTC
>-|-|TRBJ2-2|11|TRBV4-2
CASRNTGELFF
TGTGCCAGCAGAAACACCGGGGAGCTGTTTTTT
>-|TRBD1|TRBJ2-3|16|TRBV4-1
CASSQGTGWGTDTQYF
TGCGCCAGCAGCCAAGGGACAGGGTGGGGCACAGATACGCAGTATTTT
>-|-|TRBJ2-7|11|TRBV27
CASSGDDIEYF
TGTGCCAGCAGTGGAGACGACATTGAGTACTTC
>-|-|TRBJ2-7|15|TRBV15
CATSRDVGVAYEQYF
TGTGCCACCAGCAGAGATGTTGGGGTGGCCTACGAGCAGTACTTC
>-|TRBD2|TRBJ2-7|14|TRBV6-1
CASSDGLEAYEQYF
TGTGCCAGCAGTGACGGACTAGAGGCCTACGAGCAGTACTTC
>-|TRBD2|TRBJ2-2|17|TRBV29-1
CSVERGWGGANTGELFF
TGCAGCGTTGAAAGGGGTTGGGGGGGAGCCAACACCGGGGAGCTGTTTTTT
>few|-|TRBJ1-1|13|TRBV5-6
CASSLGALRGAFF
TGTGCCAGCAGCTTGGGGGCCTTGAGGGGAGCTTTCTTT
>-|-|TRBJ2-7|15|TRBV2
CASSRFQGPSYEQYF
TGTGCCAGCAGTAGATTCCAGGGGCCCTCCTACGAGCAGTACTTC
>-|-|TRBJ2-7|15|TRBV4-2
CASSPTYGLSYEQYF
TGTGCCAGCAGCCCCACCTACGGACTCTCTTACGAGCAGTACTTC
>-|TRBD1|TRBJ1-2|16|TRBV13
CASSLGLTGGGYGYTF
TGTGCCAGCAGCTTAGGCCTTACAGGGGGTGGCTATGGCTACACCTTC
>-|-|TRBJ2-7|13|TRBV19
CASRDLVSYEQYF
TGTGCCAGTAGGGACCTCGTCTCCTACGAGCAGTACTTC
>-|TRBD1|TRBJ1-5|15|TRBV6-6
CASKIGTGSNQPQHF
TGTGCCAGCAAAATAGGGACAGGGAGTAATCAGCCCCAGCATTTT
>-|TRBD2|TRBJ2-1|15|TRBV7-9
CASSLAGGFYNEQFF
TGTGCCAGCAGCTTAGCGGGAGGGTTCTACAATGAGCAGTTCTTC
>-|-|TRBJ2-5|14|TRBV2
CASSEGLSGETQYF
TGTGCCAGCAGTGAAGGACTGTCAGGGGAGACCCAGTACTTC
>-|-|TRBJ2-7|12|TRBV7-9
CASSLYAYEQYF
TGTGCCAGCAGCTTATACGCCTACGAGCAGTACTTC
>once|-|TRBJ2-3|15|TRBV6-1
CASSASTGLADTQYF
TGTGCCAGCAGTGCTTCTACAGGGTTGGCAGATACGCAGTATTTT
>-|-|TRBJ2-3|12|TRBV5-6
CASSLSTDAQYF
TGTGCCAGCAGCCTGAGCACAGATGCGCAGTATTTT
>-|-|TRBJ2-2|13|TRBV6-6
CASIDTNTGELFF
TGTGCCAGCATTGACACAAACACCGGGGAGCTGTTTTTT
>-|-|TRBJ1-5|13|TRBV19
CAGGLGDNQPQHF
TGTGCCGGGGGGTTGGGGGACAATCAGCCCCAGCATTTT
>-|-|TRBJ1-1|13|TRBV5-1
CASSGAGENEAFF
TGCGCCAGCAGCGGCGCAGGAGAAAATGAAGCTTTCTTT
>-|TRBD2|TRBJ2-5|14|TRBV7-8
CASSLAGRDGTQYF
TGTGCCAGCAGCTTAGCGGGGAGGGACGGGACCCAGTACTTC
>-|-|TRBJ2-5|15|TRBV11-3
CASSQRQRGQETQYF
TGTGCCAGCAGCCAGAGACAAAGAGGGCAAGAGACCCAGTACTTC
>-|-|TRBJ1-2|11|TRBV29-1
CSAVALGGYTF
TGCAGCGCCGTGGCGTTGGGGGGCTACACCTTC
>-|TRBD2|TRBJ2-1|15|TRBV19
CASSVGGGSYNEQFF
TGTGCCAGTAGTGTGGGCGGGGGCTCCTACAATGAGCAGTTCTTC
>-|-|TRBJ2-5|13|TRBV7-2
CASSLGGSETQYF
TGTGCCAGCAGCTTAGGAGGTTCGGAGACCCAGTACTTC
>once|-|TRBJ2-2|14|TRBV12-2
CASRSRQNTGELFF
TGTGCAAGTCGCTCCAGACAGAACACCGGGGAGCTGTTTTTT
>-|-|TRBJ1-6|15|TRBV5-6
CASTKRGGWISPLHF
TGTGCCAGCACCAAAAGGGGAGGGTGGATTTCACCCCTCCACTTT
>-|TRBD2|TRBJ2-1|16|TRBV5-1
CASSSLSGSAYNEQFF
TGCGCCAGCAGCTCCCTTAGCGGGAGTGCCTACAATGAGCAGTTCTTC
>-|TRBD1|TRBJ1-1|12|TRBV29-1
CSVTGQGTEAFF
TGCAGCGTCACCGGACAGGGGACTGAAGCTTTCTTT
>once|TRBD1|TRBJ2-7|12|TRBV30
CAWKDRGYEQYF
TGTGCCTGGAAAGACAGGGGCTACGAGCAGTACTTC
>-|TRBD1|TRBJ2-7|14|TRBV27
CASSKTGQGYEQYF
TGTGCCAGCAGTAAGACGGGACAGGGCTACGAGCAGTACTTC
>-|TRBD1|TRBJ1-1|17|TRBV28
CASTLRGTGGSGTEAFF
TGTGCCAGCACCCTAAGGGGGACAGGGGGGAGTGGCACTGAAGCTTTCTTT
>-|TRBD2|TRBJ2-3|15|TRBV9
CASSVGTSGKDTQYF
TGTGCCAGCAGCGTTGGGACTAGCGGGAAGGATACGCAGTATTTT
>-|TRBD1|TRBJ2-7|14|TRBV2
CASSKDGTGDEQYF
TGTGCCAGCAGTAAAGACGGGACAGGGGACGAGCAGTACTTC
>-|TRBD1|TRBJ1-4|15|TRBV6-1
CASSDLTGSSEKLFF
TGTGCCAGCAGCGATCTGACAGGGAGTAGTGAAAAACTGTTTTTT